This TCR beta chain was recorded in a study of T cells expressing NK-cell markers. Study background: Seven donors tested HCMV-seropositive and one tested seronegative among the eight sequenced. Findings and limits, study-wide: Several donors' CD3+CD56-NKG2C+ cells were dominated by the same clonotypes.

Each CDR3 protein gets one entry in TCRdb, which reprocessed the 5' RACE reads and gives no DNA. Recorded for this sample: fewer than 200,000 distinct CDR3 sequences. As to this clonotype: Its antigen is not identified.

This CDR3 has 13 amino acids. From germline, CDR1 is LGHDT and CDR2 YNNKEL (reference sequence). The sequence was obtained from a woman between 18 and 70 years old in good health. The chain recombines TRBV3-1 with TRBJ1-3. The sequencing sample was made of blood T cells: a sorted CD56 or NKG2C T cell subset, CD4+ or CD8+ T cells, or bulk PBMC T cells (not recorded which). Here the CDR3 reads CASSQSIRNTIYF.